This entry features one T cell receptor beta chain sequence. Its antigen specificity is not known. A read error may produce the germline difference seen at one junction end. Libraries were constructed by 5' RACE. The sample was run on an Illumina HiSeq 2500. The second PCR ran for about 7 to 11 cycles and used a J-beta primer mix along with a sample-barcoded 5' primer. Each TCR beta cDNA molecule received a unique molecular identifier from a template-switch 5' adaptor carrying 12 random nucleotides. Each sample yielded at least 2.5 million CDR3-containing paired-end reads. The Mint cDNA synthesis kit, primed by a TRBC-specific oligonucleotide, was used to synthesize first-strand cDNA from all RNA. After uracil-DNA glycosylase treatment, a first 18-cycle PCR used universal primers M1SS and BC2_uni_R on all cDNA. Per the authors' processing: Each sample was normalized by randomly selecting 1 million high-quality reads, each carrying a distinct molecular identifier. Instead of being binned into consensus sequences, reads that shared molecular identifiers were thrown out. MiTCR, with a Q25 quality threshold and the strictest error-elimination algorithm, was used for CDR3 identification, clonotype clustering and error correction. A nonparametric unseen species model with Euler transformation was used to estimate lower-bound total TCR beta diversity. The public reads were reprocessed in TCRdb via fastp at Q25 and MiXCR, keeping in-frame beta chains. Every distinct CDR3 protein forms one entry, paired with its most common genes and DNA. None of the V and J calls come from the authors' own analysis; TCRdb made them. This sample is represented by approximately 880,000 distinct CDR3 sequences; approximately 49% of them were singletons. The ten largest clones capture about an eighth of the sample.

Per the germline V gene, SGHTA is the CDR1 and FQGNSA is the CDR2. The CDR3 covers 15 residues, taking in both the cysteine and the phenylalanine. CDR3 DNA only is kept here, 45 bases in frame from base 1. This entry is derived from a study of blood T cells in healthy people across ages (dated by TCRdb to the mid-2010s). Background on the whole study: In model experiments, template switching captured roughly one uniquely barcoded TCR beta cDNA molecule for every two T cells. Using deep sequencing normalized with unique cDNA molecular identifiers, the study measured how TCR beta repertoire diversity changes with age. The donors were split into four age groups: young (average 16 years), middle-aged (roughly 40), aged (approximately 60) and long-lived (about 82). To avoid experimental bias, donors of different ages were randomly spread across the sequencing lanes. Using the same blood draw, the study looked at two additional independent replicas of 1 million unique cDNA reads for two donors, one aged 18 to 30 and the other aged 80 or older. What the study reported, not specific to this receptor: Compared with the aged group, more naive CD4+ T cells, fewer expanded clones and increased TCR diversity were shown by the long-lived group, suggesting age selection. Estimates of total diversity based on one million sequenced T cells were considered lower bounds and underestimates. Because the CMV infection status of the donors was unknown, age-related changes in expanded clonotypes may potentially have been confounded. Since profiling was done on bulk unsorted PBMCs, naive and antigen-experienced compartments could not be conclusively compared. As age increased, observed TCR beta diversity per million T cells dropped in a roughly linear way, and a significant reduction was already evident by age about 40. Observed TCR beta diversity correlated strongly with the percentage of naive T cells measured by flow cytometry.

Donors were about 36 systemically healthy Caucasian individuals from Russia aged roughly 6 to 100 years. Each donor gave around 9.8 milliliters of peripheral blood, collected into EDTA-treated Vacutainer tubes. Ficoll-Paque density-gradient centrifugation was used to isolate PBMCs, with at least 6.5 million per sample. Total RNA was extracted from PBMCs with Trizol reagent, with at least 6 micrograms obtained per sample. For every donor, an aliquot of PBMCs went through flow cytometry to measure the percentages of naive CD45RAhigh/CD27high T cells. Sequenced: blood. The rearranged segments are TRBV7-2 and TRBJ1-6; TRBD1 is a possible D gene, resting on 6 matching bases. The TCR originated in a man aged 30 to 39 in good health. CDR3 sequence: CASSFGGTYNSPHHF. The nucleotides are TGTGCCAGCAGCTTCGGGGGCACCTATAATTCACCCCACCACTTT. The CDR3, completed at both ends by the reference TRBV7-2 and TRBJ1-6 genes, gives the full variable domain GAGVSQSPSNKVTEKGKDVELRCDPISGHTALYWYRQSLGQGLEFLIYFQGNSAPDKSGLPSDRFSAERTGGSVSTLTIQRTQQEDSAVYLCASSFGGTYNSPHHFGNGTRLTVT.